Listed below are T cell receptor beta chains from one sample, sequenced in a study of shared clonotypes between healthy human individuals. Data came from immunoSEQ multiplex PCR; TCRdb stores just in-frame clones and leaves some out. The sample includes fewer than 1 million clones, around 96% of them seen just once. Material: naive CD8+ T cells sorted from blood. These TCRs come from a man aged 25 to 40 in good health. Both conserved end residues are part of each CDR3. The D gene is left open where the match is weak.

d_gene	v_gene	j_gene	CDR3aa	CDR3nt
.	TRBV12-2	TRBJ1-2	CASRCPWGNFGRGLNGYTF	TGTGCAAGTCGCTGCCCGTGGGGGAATTTCGGCAGGGGACTCAATGGCTACACCTTC
.	TRBV5-5	TRBJ2-2	CASSLDGGELFF	TGTGCCAGCAGCTTGGACGGCGGGGAGCTGTTTTTT
TRBD1	TRBV4-1	TRBJ2-5	CASSQEGTGGVETQYF	TGCGCCAGCAGCCAAGAAGGGACAGGGGGCGTGGAGACCCAGTACTTC
.	TRBV5-3	TRBJ1-1	CARSLDRADTEAFF	TGTGCCAGAAGCTTGGACAGGGCGGACACTGAAGCTTTCTTT
TRBD2	TRBV6-1	TRBJ2-1	CASSGLASYNEQFF	TGTGCCAGCAGTGGACTAGCCTCCTACAATGAGCAGTTCTTC
.	TRBV5-4	TRBJ2-7	CASSNIYEQYF	TGTGCCAGCAGCAATATATACGAGCAGTACTTC
TRBD1	TRBV7-8	TRBJ2-1	CASSLGTGVINNEQFF	TGTGCCAGCAGCTTAGGGACAGGGGTTATAAACAATGAGCAGTTCTTC
.	TRBV7-9	TRBJ1-2	CASSLEAGDNYGYTF	TGTGCCAGCAGCTTAGAGGCCGGGGATAACTATGGCTACACCTTC
TRBD1	TRBV18	TRBJ2-7	CASSADRGQYEQYF	TGTGCCAGCTCAGCAGACAGGGGGCAATACGAGCAGTACTTC
.	TRBV6-1	TRBJ2-7	CASGGFSLNYEQYF	TGTGCCAGTGGAGGATTTAGCCTGAACTACGAGCAGTACTTC
TRBD1	TRBV7-9	TRBJ1-4	CASSPRLVGTGVEKLFF	TGTGCCAGCAGCCCCCGGTTGGTTGGGACAGGGGTAGAAAAACTGTTTTTT